This T cell receptor (beta chain) is from a study of T cell responses to AZD1222 COVID-19 vaccine. Study-wide results and limits: Donors in the cohort were predominantly white British and more often female, and clonal diversity was possibly underestimated. Spike as a whole was targeted by vaccine-associated CD4 TCRs, dominant at 160-218 and 743-854.

On this clone: The antigen remains undetermined.

Germline CDR1 is SGHRS and CDR2 is YFSETQ. This CDR3 contains 15 residues. The V and J ends lost 4 bases and 0 bases, in that order; junction bases with no gene match: 6. Repertoires were generated with immunoSEQ multiplex PCR, while TCRdb's copy carries only in-frame clones and drops some. There are around 70,000 clones in the sample; 60% to 85% occur only once, and around 10% lies in the top ten. This TCR came from an adult in good health. The source material was peripheral blood, sampled on day 0 of AZD1222 vaccination. The rearrangement links TRBV5-1 to TRBJ1-1; TRBD1 matches at 7 bases. The DNA for the CDR3 is TGCGCCAGCAGCCAGCGACAGGGCTTGAACACTGAAGCTTTCTTT. The encoded protein is CASSQRQGLNTEAFF. Full variable domain (missing parts from reference TRBV5-1 and TRBJ1-1): KAGVTQTPRYLIKTRGQQVTLSCSPISGHRSVSWYQQTPGQGLQFLFEYFSETQRNKGNFPGRFSGRQFSNSRSEMNVSTLELGDSALYLCASSQRQGLNTEAFFGQGTRLTVV.